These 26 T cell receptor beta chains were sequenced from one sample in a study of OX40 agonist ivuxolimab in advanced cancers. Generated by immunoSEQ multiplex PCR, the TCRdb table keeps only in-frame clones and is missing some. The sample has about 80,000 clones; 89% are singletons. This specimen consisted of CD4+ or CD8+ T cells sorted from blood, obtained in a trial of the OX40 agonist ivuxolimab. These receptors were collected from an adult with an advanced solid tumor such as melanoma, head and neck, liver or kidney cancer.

The CDR3 DNA follows: TGTGCCAGCAGTGGGGGACAGGGGAGCACTGAAGCTTTCTTT. The encoded protein is CASSGGQGSTEAFF. The V call is TRBV6-1, the J call TRBJ1-1; TRBD1 aligns across 10 bases. Germline loops: CDR1 MNHNS, CDR2 SASEGT. CDR3 size: 14 residues. J lost 4 bases, V lost 4 bases, and 3 bases had no gene match.

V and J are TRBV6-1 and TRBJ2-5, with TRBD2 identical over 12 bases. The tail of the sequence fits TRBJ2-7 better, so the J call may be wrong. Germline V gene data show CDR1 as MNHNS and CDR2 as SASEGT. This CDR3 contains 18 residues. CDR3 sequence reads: CASSEVARGLAGTYEQYF. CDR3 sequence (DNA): TGTGCCAGCAGTGAAGTGGCCAGAGGACTAGCGGGGACCTACGAGCAGTACTTC.

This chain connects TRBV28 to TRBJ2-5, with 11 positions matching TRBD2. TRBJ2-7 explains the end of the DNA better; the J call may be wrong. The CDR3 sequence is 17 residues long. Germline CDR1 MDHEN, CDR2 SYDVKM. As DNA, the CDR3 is TGTGCCAGCAGTTTCCGCGCTAGCGGGAGGCACTGGTTCGAGCAGTACTTC. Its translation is CASSFRASGRHWFEQYF.

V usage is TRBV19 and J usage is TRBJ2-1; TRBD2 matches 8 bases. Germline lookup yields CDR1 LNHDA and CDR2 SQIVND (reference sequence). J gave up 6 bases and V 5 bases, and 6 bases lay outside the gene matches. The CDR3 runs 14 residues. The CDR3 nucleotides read TGTGCCAGTAGTCCCGGACTAGCCGCCAATGAGCAGTTCTTC. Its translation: CASSPGLAANEQFF.

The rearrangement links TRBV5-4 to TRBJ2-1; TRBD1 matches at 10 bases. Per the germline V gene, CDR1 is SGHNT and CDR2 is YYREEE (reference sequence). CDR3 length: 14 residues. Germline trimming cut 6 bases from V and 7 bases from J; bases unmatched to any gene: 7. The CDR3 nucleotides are TGTGCCAGCACCCCGGGACAGGGGACAAATGAGCAGTTCTTC. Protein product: CASTPGQGTNEQFF. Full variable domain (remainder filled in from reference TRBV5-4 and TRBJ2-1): ETGVTQSPTHLIKTRGQQVTLRCSSQSGHNTVSWYQQALGQGPQFIFQYYREEENGRGNFPPRFSGLQFPNYSSELNVNALELDDSALYLCASTPGQGTNEQFFGPGTRLTVL.

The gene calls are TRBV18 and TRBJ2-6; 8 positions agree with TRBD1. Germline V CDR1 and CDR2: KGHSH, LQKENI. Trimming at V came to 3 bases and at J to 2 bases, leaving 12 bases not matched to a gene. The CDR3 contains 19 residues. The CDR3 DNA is TGTGCCAGCTCACCGCTCCCCGACAGGGGCCCCACTGGGGCCAACGTCCTGACTTTC. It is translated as CASSPLPDRGPTGANVLTF.

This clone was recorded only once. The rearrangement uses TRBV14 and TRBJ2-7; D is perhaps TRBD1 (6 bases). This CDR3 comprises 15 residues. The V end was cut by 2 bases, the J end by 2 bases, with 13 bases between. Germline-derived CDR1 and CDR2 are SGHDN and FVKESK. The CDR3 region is CASSQTGRSPYEQYF. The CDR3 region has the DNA TGTGCCAGCAGCCAAACAGGGCGGTCCCCCTACGAGCAGTACTTC.

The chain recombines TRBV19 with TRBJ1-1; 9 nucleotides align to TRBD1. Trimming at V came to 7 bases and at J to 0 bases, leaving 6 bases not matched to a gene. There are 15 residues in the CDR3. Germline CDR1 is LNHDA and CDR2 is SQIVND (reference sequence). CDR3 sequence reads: CASTPGQGMNTEAFF. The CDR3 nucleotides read TGTGCCAGTACCCCGGGACAGGGAATGAACACTGAAGCTTTCTTT.

This CDR3 reads CASSRGSRDEQFF. CDR3 DNA sequence: TGTGCCAGTAGCCGGGGGAGCCGTGATGAGCAGTTCTTC. The V call is TRBV19, the J call TRBJ2-1; a weak D match, TRBD2 (6 bases). Between the trimmed V and J ends, which lost 6 bases and 8 bases, there was a span of 14 bases. This CDR3 comprises 13 residues. The germline gives CDR1 LNHDA, CDR2 SQIVND (reference sequence). The variable domain in full, with the rest retrieved from reference TRBV19 and TRBJ2-1, is DGGITQSPKYLFRKEGQNVTLSCEQNLNHDAMYWYRQDPGQGLRLIYYSQIVNDFQKGDIAEGYSVSREKKESFPLTVTSAQKNPTAFYLCASSRGSRDEQFFGPGTRLTVL.

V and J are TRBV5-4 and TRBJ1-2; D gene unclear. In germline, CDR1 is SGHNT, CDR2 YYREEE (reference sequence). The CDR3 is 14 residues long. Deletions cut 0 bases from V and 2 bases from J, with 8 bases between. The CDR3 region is CASSLGGINYGYTF. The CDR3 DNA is TGTGCCAGCAGCTTGGGCGGAATCAACTATGGCTACACCTTC.

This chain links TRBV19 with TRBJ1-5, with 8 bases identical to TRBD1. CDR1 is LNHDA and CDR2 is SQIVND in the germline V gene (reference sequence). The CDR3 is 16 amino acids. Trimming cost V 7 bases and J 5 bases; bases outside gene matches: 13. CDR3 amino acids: CASIPTGANNYQPQHF. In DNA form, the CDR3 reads TGTGCCAGTATCCCGACAGGGGCAAATAATTATCAGCCCCAGCATTTT.

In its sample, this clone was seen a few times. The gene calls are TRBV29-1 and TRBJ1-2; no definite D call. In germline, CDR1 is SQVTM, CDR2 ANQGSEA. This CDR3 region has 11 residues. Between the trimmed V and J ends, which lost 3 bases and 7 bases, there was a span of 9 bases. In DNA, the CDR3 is TGCAGCGTTGATAGAGGGATTGGCTACACCTTC. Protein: CSVDRGIGYTF.

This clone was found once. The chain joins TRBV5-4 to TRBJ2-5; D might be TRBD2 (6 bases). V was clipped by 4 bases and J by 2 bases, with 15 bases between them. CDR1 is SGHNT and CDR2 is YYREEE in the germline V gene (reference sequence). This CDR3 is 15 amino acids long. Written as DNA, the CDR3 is TGTGCCAGCAGCCGGGCGAGGGGAGGTCAAGAGACCCAGTACTTC. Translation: CASSRARGGQETQYF.

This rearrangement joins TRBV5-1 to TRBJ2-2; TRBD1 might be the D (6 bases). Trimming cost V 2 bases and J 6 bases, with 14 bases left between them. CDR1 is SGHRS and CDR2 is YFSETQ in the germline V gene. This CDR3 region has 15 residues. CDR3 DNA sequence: TGCGCCAGCAGCTTAAATCAGGGGTCGGCCGGGGAGCTGTTTTTT. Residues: CASSLNQGSAGELFF.

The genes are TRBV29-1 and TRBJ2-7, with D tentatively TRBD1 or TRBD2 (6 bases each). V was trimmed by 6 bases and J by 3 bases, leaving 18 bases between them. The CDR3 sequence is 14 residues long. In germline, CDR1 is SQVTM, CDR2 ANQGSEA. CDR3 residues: CSVSGARGGYEQYF. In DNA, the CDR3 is TGCAGCGTCTCGGGGGCTAGAGGAGGCTACGAGCAGTACTTC.

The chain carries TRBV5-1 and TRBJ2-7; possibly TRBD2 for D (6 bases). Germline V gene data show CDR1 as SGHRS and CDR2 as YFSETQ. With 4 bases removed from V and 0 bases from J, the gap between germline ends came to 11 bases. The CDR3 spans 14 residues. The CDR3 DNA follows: TGCGCCAGCAGCAGCCTAGCGTCCTCCTACGAGCAGTACTTC. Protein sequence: CASSSLASSYEQYF.

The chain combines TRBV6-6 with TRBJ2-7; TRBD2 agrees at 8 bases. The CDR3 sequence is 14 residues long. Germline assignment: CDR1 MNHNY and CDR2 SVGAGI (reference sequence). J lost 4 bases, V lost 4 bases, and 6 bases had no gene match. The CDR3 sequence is CASSSGGGPYEQYF. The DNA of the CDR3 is TGTGCCAGCAGTTCGGGAGGGGGACCTTACGAGCAGTACTTC.

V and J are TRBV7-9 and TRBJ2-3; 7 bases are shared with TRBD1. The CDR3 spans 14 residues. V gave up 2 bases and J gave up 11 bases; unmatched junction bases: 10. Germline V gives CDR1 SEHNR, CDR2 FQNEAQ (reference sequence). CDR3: CASSLRGPPLRQYF. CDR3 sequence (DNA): TGTGCCAGCAGCTTAAGGGGGCCTCCGCTAAGGCAGTATTTT.

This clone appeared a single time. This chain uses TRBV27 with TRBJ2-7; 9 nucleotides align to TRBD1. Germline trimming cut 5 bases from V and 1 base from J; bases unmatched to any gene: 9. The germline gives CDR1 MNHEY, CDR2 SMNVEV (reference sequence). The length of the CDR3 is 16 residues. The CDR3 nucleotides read TGTGCCAGCAGTCGTCGATCCGGGACAGGGTCCTACGAGCAGTACTTC. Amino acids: CASSRRSGTGSYEQYF.

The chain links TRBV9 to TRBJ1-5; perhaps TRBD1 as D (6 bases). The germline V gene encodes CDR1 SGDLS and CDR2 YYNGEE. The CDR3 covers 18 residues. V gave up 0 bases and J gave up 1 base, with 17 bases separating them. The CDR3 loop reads CASSVGSGGSGSNQPQHF. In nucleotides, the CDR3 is TGTGCCAGCAGCGTAGGATCCGGGGGCAGTGGAAGCAATCAGCCCCAGCATTTT.

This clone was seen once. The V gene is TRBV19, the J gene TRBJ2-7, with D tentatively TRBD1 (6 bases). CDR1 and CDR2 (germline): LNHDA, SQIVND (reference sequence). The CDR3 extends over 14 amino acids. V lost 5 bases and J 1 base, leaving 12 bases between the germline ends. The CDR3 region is CASSLQGISYEQYF. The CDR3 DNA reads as TGTGCCAGTAGTCTACAGGGAATTTCCTACGAGCAGTACTTC.

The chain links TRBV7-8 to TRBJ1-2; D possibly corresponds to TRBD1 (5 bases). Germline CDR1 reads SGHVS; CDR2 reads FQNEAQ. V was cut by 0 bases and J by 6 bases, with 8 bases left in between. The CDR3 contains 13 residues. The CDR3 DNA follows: TGTGCCAGCAGCTTAGCAGGGGAGAATGGCTACACCTTC. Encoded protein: CASSLAGENGYTF.

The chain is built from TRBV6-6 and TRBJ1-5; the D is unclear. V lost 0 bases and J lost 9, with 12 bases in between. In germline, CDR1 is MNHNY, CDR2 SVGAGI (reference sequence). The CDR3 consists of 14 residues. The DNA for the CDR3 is TGTGCCAGCAGTTACTCAGGCACGCATATGCCCCAGCATTTT. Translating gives CASSYSGTHMPQHF.

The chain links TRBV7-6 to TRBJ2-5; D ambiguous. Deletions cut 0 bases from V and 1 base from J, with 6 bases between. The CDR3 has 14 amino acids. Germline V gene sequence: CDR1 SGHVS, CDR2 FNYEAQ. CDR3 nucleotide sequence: TGTGCCAGCAGCTTAGCCGCAGCCCAAGAGACCCAGTACTTC. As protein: CASSLAAAQETQYF. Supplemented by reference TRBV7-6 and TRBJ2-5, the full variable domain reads GAGVSQSPRYKVTKRGQDVALRCDPISGHVSLYWYRQALGQGPEFLTYFNYEAQQDKSGLPNDRFSAERPEGSISTLTIQRTEQRDSAMYRCASSLAAAQETQYFGPGTRLLVL.

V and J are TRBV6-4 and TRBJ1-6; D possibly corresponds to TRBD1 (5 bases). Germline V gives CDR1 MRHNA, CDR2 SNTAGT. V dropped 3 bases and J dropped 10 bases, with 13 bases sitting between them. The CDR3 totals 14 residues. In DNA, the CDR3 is TGTGCCAGCAGTGAACAGGCTGGACGGTCACCCCTCCACTTT. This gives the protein CASSEQAGRSPLHF.

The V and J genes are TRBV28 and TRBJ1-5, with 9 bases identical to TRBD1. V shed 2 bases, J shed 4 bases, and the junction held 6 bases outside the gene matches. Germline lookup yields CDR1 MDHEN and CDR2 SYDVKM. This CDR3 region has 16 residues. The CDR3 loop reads CASSLVTGGRNQPQHF. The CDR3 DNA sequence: TGTGCCAGCAGTTTAGTGACAGGGGGGAGGAATCAGCCCCAGCATTTT.